These T cell receptor beta chains were read from a single sample in a study of T-cell reconstitution after alpha-beta-depleted transplantation in children. MiXCR, applied by TCRdb to the PCR reads, yields one record per CDR3 protein. The table includes some 290,000 distinct CDR3 sequences, almost 10% detected once. The sequencing used PBMCs from the stem cell graft donor, collected from the stem cell graft. These TCRs come from a human donor who donated a stem cell graft to a child with SCID. Both conserved end residues are part of each CDR3. The order of the fields is J gene, V gene, clone size, D gene, CDR3 length, CDR3 protein, CDR3 DNA. A D gene is named only where the DNA matches it firmly. Expanded clones get a size class; other rows say once, few or many, or leave the size out.

TRBJ2-5 | TRBV7-2 | - | TRBD2 | 15 | CASSLSVGGQETQYF | TGTGCCAGCAGCTTATCGGTGGGAGGGCAAGAGACCCAGTACTTC
TRBJ2-1 | TRBV5-1 | few | - | 13 | CASSTPQGNEQFF | TGCGCCAGCAGCACACCACAGGGAAATGAGCAGTTCTTC
TRBJ2-3 | TRBV18 | many | - | 15 | CASSPEVANTDTQYF | TGTGCCAGCTCACCTGAGGTAGCGAACACAGATACGCAGTATTTT
TRBJ2-3 | TRBV9 | - | TRBD2 | 17 | CASSVPLASGGTDTQYF | TGTGCCAGCAGCGTCCCTCTAGCTAGCGGGGGTACGGATACGCAGTATTTT
TRBJ2-3 | TRBV7-9 | many | - | 16 | CASSFAPTGRTDTQYF | TGTGCCAGCAGCTTCGCCCCGACAGGTCGAACAGATACGCAGTATTTT
TRBJ1-2 | TRBV2 | few | - | 13 | CASSLERTYGYTF | TGTGCCAGCAGTTTAGAGCGGACTTATGGCTACACCTTC
TRBJ2-1 | TRBV20-1 | many | TRBD1 | 13 | CSAGQGGYNEQFF | TGCAGTGCGGGACAGGGCGGCTACAATGAGCAGTTCTTC
TRBJ2-7 | TRBV12-3/TRBV12-4 | few | - | 14 | CASSKTAYSYEQYF | TGTGCCAGCAGCAAGACAGCTTACTCCTACGAGCAGTACTTC
TRBJ2-5 | TRBV20-1 | - | - | 13 | CSAPADGEETQYF | TGCAGTGCCCCCGCGGACGGAGAAGAGACCCAGTACTTC
TRBJ2-1 | TRBV24-1 | - | TRBD1 | 15 | CATSPGTGSYNEQFF | TGTGCCACCAGCCCCGGGACAGGGTCCTACAATGAGCAGTTCTTC
TRBJ2-3 | TRBV6-4 | few | - | 15 | CASSGADSSTDTQYF | TGTGCCAGCAGTGGGGCGGATTCTAGCACAGATACGCAGTATTTT
TRBJ2-7 | TRBV12-3/TRBV12-4 | few | - | 11 | CASSFGAQQYF | TGTGCCAGCAGTTTTGGTGCCCAGCAGTACTTC
TRBJ2-5 | TRBV6-1 | - | - | 14 | CASRPWGDQETQYF | TGTGCCAGCAGACCTTGGGGCGACCAAGAGACCCAGTACTTC
TRBJ2-5 | TRBV25-1 | many | - | 10 | CASRLGTGWF | TGTGCCAGCCGATTGGGAACAGGGTGGTTC
TRBJ2-7 | TRBV20-1 | - | - | 12 | CSARRSPYEQYF | TGCAGTGCTAGACGGAGTCCCTACGAGCAGTACTTC
TRBJ1-3 | TRBV20-1 | many | - | 15 | CSARDLRVVGNTIYF | TGCAGTGCTAGAGATCTGCGGGTTGTTGGAAACACCATATATTTT
TRBJ2-5 | TRBV6-5 | many | - | 18 | CASSYGEGGRGKLETQYF | TGTGCCAGCAGTTACGGAGAGGGGGGGCGCGGCAAGTTGGAGACCCAGTACTTC
TRBJ2-2 | TRBV19 | few | - | 14 | CASSIGSNTGELFF | TGTGCCAGTAGTATAGGGTCGAACACCGGGGAGCTGTTTTTT
TRBJ2-1 | TRBV7-6 | - | - | 15 | CASSLVSGRYNEQFF | TGTGCCAGCAGCTTAGTCTCTGGCAGATACAATGAGCAGTTCTTC
TRBJ2-7 | TRBV7-6 | - | TRBD1 | 15 | CASRVGDRYSYEQYF | TGTGCCAGCAGAGTGGGGGACAGATACTCCTACGAGCAGTACTTC
TRBJ2-6 | TRBV5-6 | - | - | 15 | CAMGSGAAGANVLTF | TGTGCCATGGGCTCAGGGGCAGCTGGGGCCAACGTCCTGACTTTC
TRBJ2-7 | TRBV4-1 | many | TRBD1 | 15 | CASSQPGQGSYEQYF | TGCGCCAGCAGCCAACCTGGACAGGGTTCCTACGAGCAGTACTTC
TRBJ2-5 | TRBV20-1 | - | TRBD2 | 15 | CSASRLAGGQETQYF | TGCAGTGCTAGCCGACTAGCGGGGGGCCAAGAGACCCAGTACTTC
TRBJ2-4 | TRBV11-2 | - | - | 18 | CASSLDLVGLGAKNIQYF | TGTGCCAGCAGCTTAGATCTCGTCGGGTTGGGAGCCAAAAACATTCAGTACTTC
TRBJ1-5 | TRBV12-3/TRBV12-4 | many | - | 14 | CASRGGQPNQPQHF | TGTGCCAGCAGAGGAGGACAGCCGAATCAGCCCCAGCATTTT
TRBJ2-4 | TRBV7-2 | - | - | 12 | CASSLGRMDRYF | TGTGCCAGCAGCTTAGGTCGAATGGATCGGTACTTC
TRBJ1-1 | TRBV18 | few | TRBD1 | 15 | CASSPNRTGNTEAFF | TGTGCCAGCTCACCGAATCGGACAGGGAACACTGAAGCTTTCTTT
TRBJ2-1 | TRBV7-9 | - | TRBD2 | 16 | CASSLARGGPINEQFF | TGTGCCAGCAGCTTAGCCCGGGGGGGCCCCATCAATGAGCAGTTCTTC
TRBJ2-1 | TRBV5-1 | many | TRBD1 | 20 | CASSLFPGQGAGLAVNEQFF | TGCGCCAGCAGCTTGTTTCCGGGACAGGGGGCTGGACTAGCGGTAAATGAGCAGTTCTTC
TRBJ1-1 | TRBV4-1 | many | TRBD1 | 14 | CASSQDRGTGVAFF | TGCGCCAGCAGCCAAGATCGGGGGACAGGGGTCGCTTTCTTT
TRBJ1-1 | TRBV29-1 | few | - | 13 | CSVDNGRNTEAFF | TGCAGCGTTGACAACGGACGGAACACTGAAGCTTTCTTT
TRBJ2-2 | TRBV9 | many | - | 14 | CASSVGPNTGELFF | TGTGCCAGCAGCGTAGGCCCGAACACCGGGGAGCTGTTTTTT
TRBJ2-3 | TRBV29-1 | few | TRBD1 | 16 | CSVEWTVQGKGDTQYF | TGCAGCGTTGAGTGGACAGTACAGGGGAAGGGGGATACGCAGTATTTT
TRBJ2-1 | TRBV7-9 | - | - | 15 | CASSLDGREFNEQFF | TGTGCCAGCAGCCTAGACGGACGGGAGTTCAATGAGCAGTTCTTC
TRBJ1-2 | TRBV12-3/TRBV12-4 | - | - | 15 | CASRTDSLISYGYTF | TGTGCCAGCAGGACGGACAGCCTAATTTCCTATGGCTACACCTTC
TRBJ2-7 | TRBV5-6 | few | TRBD1 | 14 | CASSYDRQGTEQYF | TGTGCCAGCAGCTATGATAGACAGGGAACGGAGCAGTACTTC